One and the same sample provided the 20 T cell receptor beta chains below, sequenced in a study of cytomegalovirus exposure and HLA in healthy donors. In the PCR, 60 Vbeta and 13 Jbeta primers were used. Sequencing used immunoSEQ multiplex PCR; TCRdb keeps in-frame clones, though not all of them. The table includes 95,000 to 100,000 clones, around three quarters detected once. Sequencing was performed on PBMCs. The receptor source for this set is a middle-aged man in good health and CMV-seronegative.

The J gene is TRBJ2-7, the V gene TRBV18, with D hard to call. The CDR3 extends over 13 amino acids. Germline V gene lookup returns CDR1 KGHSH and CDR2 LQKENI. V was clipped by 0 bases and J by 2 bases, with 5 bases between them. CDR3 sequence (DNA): TGTGCCAGCTCACCACCGCCAGCCTACGAGCAGTACTTC. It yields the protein CASSPPPAYEQYF. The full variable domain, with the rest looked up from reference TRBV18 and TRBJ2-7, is NAGVMQNPRHLVRRRGQEARLRCSPMKGHSHVYWYRQLPEEGLKFMVYLQKENIIDESGMPKERFSAEFPKEGPSILRIQQVVRGDSAAYFCASSPPPAYEQYFGPGTRLTVT.

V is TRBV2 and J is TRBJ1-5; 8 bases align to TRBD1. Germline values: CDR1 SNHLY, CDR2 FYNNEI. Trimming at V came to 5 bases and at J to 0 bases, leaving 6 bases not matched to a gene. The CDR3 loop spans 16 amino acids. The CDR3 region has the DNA TGTGCCAGCAGTCGGGACAGGCCAGATAGCAATCAGCCCCAGCATTTT. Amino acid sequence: CASSRDRPDSNQPQHF.

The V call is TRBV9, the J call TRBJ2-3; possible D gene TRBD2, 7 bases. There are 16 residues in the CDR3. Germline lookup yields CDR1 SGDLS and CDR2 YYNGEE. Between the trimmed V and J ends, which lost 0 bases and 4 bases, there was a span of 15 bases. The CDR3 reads CASSVEGGGFADTQYF. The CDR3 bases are TGTGCCAGCAGCGTAGAGGGGGGGGGTTTCGCAGATACGCAGTATTTT. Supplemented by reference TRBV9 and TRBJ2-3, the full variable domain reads DSGVTQTPKHLITATGQRVTLRCSPRSGDLSVYWYQQSLDQGLQFLIQYYNGEERAKGNILERFSAQQFPDLHSELNLSSLELGDSALYFCASSVEGGGFADTQYFGPGTRLTVL.

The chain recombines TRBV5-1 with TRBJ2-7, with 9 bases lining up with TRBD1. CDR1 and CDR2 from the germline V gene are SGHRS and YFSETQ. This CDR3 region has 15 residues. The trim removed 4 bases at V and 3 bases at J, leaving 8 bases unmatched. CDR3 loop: CASSPGQGLGYEQYF. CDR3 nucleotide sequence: TGCGCCAGCAGCCCGGGACAGGGATTAGGCTACGAGCAGTACTTC.

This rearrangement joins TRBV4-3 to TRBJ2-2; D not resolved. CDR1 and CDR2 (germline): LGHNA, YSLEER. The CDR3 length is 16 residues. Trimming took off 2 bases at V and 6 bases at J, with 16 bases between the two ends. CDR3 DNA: TGCGCCAGCAGCCAAACCCCCTTCAGGAAGGCCGGGGAGCTGTTTTTT. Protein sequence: CASSQTPFRKAGELFF.

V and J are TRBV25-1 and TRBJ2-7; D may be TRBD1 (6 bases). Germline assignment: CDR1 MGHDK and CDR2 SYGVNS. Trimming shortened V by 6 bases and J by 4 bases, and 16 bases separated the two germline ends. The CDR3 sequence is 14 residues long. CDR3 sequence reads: CASSSTGSRYEQYF. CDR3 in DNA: TGTGCCAGCAGCTCAACAGGGAGTAGATACGAGCAGTACTTC.

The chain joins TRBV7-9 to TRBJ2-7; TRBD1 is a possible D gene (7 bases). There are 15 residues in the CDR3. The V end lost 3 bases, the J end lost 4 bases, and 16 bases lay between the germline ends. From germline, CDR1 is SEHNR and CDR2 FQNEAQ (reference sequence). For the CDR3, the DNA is TGTGCCAGCAGCTTTGGAGGGACAGAAAATTACGAGCAGTACTTC. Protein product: CASSFGGTENYEQYF.

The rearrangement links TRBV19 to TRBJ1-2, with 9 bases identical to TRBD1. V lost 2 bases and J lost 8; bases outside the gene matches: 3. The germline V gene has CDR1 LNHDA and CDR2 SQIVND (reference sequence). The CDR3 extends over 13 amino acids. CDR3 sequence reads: CASSIRQGDGYTF. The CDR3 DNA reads TGTGCCAGTAGTATAAGACAGGGGGACGGCTACACCTTC.

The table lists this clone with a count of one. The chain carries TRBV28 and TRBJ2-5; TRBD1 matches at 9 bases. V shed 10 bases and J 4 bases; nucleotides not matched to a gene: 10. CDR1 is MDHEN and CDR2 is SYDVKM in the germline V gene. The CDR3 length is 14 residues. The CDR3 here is CATTPGQGRETQYF. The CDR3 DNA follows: TGTGCCACTACGCCCGGACAGGGGAGAGAGACCCAGTACTTC.

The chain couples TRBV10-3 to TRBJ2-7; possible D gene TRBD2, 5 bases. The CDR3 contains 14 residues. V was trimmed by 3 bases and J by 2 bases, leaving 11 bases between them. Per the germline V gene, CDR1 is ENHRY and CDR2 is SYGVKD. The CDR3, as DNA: TGTGCCATCAGTGACTCCACCGGGGCCTACGAGCAGTACTTC. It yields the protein CAISDSTGAYEQYF.

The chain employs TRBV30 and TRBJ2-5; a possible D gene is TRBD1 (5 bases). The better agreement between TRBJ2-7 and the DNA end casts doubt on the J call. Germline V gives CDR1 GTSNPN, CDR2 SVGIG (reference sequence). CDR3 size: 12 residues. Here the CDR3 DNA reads TGTGCCTGGGACTCGCAGGGTTACGAGCAGTACTTC. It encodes CAWDSQGYEQYF.

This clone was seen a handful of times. CDR3 loop: CSVGIGAPGYTF. In DNA form, the CDR3 reads TGCAGCGTTGGAATAGGGGCGCCCGGCTACACCTTC. V usage is TRBV29-1 and J usage is TRBJ1-2; D perhaps matches TRBD1 (5 bases). V lost 4 bases to trimming and J lost 8 bases, with 14 bases between them. The CDR3 has 12 residues. Germline-derived CDR1 and CDR2 are SQVTM and ANQGSEA.

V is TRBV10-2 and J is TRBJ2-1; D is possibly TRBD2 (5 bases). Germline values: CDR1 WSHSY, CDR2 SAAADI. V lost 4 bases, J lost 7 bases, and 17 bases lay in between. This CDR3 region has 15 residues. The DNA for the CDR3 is TGCGCCAGCAGTGGCGCGGGTTCACGGGCTAATGAGCAGTTCTTC. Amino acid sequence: CASSGAGSRANEQFF.

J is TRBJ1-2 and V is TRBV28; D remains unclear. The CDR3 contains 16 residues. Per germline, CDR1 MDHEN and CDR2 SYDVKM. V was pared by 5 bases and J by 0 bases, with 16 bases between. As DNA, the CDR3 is TGTGCCAGCAGTCCCGTACAACGTTTGACTAACTATGGCTACACCTTC. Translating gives CASSPVQRLTNYGYTF.

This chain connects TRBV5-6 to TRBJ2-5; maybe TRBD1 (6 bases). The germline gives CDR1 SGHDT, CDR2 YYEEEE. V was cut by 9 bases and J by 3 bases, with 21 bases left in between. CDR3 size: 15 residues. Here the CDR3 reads CATIKAGVTKETQYF. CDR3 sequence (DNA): TGTGCCACAATTAAGGCAGGGGTAACCAAAGAGACCCAGTACTTC.

The chain's CDR3 is CASSIRAAQGGFYGYTF. CDR3 coding DNA: TGTGCCAGTAGTATACGCGCGGCGCAGGGGGGATTCTATGGCTACACCTTC. This chain uses TRBV19 with TRBJ1-2; TRBD1 matches 7 bases. In germline, CDR1 is LNHDA, CDR2 SQIVND (reference sequence). Trimming cost V 2 bases and J 4 bases; bases outside gene matches: 13. This CDR3 comprises 17 residues. Filled out from reference TRBV19 and TRBJ1-2, the complete variable domain reads DGGITQSPKYLFRKEGQNVTLSCEQNLNHDAMYWYRQDPGQGLRLIYYSQIVNDFQKGDIAEGYSVSREKKESFPLTVTSAQKNPTAFYLCASSIRAAQGGFYGYTFGSGTRLTVV.

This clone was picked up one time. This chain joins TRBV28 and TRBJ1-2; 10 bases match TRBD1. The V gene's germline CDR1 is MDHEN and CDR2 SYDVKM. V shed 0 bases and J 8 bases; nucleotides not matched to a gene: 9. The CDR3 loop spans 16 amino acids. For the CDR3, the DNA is TGTGCCAGCAGTTTATGGGGGACAGGGGCCTATTCGGGCTACACCTTC. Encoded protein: CASSLWGTGAYSGYTF.

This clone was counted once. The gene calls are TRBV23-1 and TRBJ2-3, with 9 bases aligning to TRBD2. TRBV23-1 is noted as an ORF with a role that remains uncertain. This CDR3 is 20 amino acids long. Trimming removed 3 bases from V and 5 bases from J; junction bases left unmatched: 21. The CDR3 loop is CASSQDSAFGGAGGKDTQYF. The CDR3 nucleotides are TGCGCCAGCAGTCAGGACTCGGCGTTCGGTGGGGCGGGGGGGAAAGATACGCAGTATTTT.

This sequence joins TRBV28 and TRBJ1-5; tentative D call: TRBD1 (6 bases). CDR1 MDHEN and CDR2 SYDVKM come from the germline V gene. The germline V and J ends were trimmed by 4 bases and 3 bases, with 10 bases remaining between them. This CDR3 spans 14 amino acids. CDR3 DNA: TGTGCCAGCAGTTACGGACAGTTCAATCAGCCCCAGCATTTT. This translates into CASSYGQFNQPQHF.

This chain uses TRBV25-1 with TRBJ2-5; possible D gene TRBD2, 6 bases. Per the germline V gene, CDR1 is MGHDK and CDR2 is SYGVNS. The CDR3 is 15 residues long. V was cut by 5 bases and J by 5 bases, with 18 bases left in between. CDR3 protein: CASSSFAGSGETQYF. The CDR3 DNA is TGTGCCAGCAGTTCTTTCGCCGGGAGCGGTGAGACCCAGTACTTC.